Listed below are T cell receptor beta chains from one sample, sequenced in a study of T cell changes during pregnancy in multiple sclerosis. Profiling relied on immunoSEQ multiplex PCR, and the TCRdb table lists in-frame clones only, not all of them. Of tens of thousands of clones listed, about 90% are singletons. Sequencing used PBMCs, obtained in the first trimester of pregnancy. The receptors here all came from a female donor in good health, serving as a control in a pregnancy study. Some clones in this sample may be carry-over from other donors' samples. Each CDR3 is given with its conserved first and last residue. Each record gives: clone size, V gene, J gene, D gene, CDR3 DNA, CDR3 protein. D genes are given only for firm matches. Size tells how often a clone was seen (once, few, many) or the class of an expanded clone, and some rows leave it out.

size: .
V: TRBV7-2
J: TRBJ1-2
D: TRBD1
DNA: TGTGCCAGCAGCTTAAACAGGGGTAACTATGGCTACACCTTC
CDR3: CASSLNRGNYGYTF

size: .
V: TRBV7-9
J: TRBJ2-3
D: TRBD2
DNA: TGTGCCAGCAGCCGGCTCCGGGGGGGGTTCACAGATACGCAGTATTTT
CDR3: CASSRLRGGFTDTQYF

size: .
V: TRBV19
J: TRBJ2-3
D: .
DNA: TGTGCCAGTAGTATAGGGGCCCTAGATACGCAGTATTTT
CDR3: CASSIGALDTQYF

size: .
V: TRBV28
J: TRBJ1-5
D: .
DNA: TGTGCCAGCAGTTTAGGGGGGGCTAATGGGAATCAGCCCCAGCATTTT
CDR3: CASSLGGANGNQPQHF

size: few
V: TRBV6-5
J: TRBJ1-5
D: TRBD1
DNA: TGTGCCAGCAGCCGGACAGGGGAGAGTCAGCCCCAGCATTTT
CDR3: CASSRTGESQPQHF

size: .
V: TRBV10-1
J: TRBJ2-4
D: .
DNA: TGCGCCAGCAGTGAGGAGGCAGCTAAAAACATTCAGTACTTC
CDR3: CASSEEAAKNIQYF

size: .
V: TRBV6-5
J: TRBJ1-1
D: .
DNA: TGTGCCAGCAGTGCCCCTGGACAGCCGAACACTGAAGCTTTCTTT
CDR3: CASSAPGQPNTEAFF

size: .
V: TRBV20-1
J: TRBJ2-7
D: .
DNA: TGCAGCGGGACTCCCATTTCCGAGCAGTACTTC
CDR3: CSGTPISEQYF

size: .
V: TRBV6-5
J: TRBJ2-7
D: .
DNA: TGTGCCAGCAGTCCAGCCGGGTTCTATGACGAGCAGTACTTC
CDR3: CASSPAGFYDEQYF

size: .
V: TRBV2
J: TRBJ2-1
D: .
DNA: TGTGCCAGCAGGGGACACGGATTCTACAATGAGCAGTTCTTC
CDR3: CASRGHGFYNEQFF

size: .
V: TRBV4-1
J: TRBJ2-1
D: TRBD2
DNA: TGCGCCAGCAGCAGGGGGAGTAGCGGGAGTTTCGTTAGCTCCTACAATGAGCAGTTCTTC
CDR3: CASSRGSSGSFVSSYNEQFF

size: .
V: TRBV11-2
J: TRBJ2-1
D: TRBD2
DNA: TGTGCCAGCAGCTCCATTACGGGAGGATACAATGAGCAGTTCTTC
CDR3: CASSSITGGYNEQFF

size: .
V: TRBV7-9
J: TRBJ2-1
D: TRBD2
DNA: TGTGCCAGCAGACGACTAGCGGGAAACAATGAGCAGTTCTTC
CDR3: CASRRLAGNNEQFF

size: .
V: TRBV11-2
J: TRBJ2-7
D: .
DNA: TGTGCCAGCAGCTTAGACCGGGACATAACCTACGAGCAGTACTTC
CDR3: CASSLDRDITYEQYF

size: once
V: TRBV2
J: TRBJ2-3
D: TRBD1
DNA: TGTGCCAGCAGCGAAGGGGGCCTTCGCACAGATACGCAGTATTTT
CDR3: CASSEGGLRTDTQYF

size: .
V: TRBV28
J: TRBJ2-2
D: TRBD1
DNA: TGTGCCAGCAGCTCCGGGACAGGGAACACCGGGGAGCTGTTTTTT
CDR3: CASSSGTGNTGELFF

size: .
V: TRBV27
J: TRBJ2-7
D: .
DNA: TGTGCCAGCAGTTTATATTTGTCACAGAGCTCCTACGAGCAGTACTTC
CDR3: CASSLYLSQSSYEQYF

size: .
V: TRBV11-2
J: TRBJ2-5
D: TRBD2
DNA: TGTGCCAGCAGCTCCCCCGGGGGGGGTCAAGAGACCCAGTACTTC
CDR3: CASSSPGGGQETQYF

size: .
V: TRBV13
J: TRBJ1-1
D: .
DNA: TGTGCCAGCAGCTTAGATAGGGGAAACACTGAAGCTTTCTTT
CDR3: CASSLDRGNTEAFF

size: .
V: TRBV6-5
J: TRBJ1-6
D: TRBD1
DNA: TGTGCCAGCAGGGGGACAGTTTCACCCCTCCACTTT
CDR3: CASRGTVSPLHF

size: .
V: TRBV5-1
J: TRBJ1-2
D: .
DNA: TGCGCCAGCAGCTATCAAGGAGGATATGGCTACACCTTC
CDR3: CASSYQGGYGYTF

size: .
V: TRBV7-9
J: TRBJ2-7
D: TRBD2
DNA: TGTGCCAGCAGCTTAGGGCTAGCGGGGGCCCCCTCCTACGAGCAGTACTTC
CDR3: CASSLGLAGAPSYEQYF

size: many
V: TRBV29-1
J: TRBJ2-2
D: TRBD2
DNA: TGCAGCGTTGAAATGAGCGGGGCCCTAGACACCGGGGAGCTGTTTTTT
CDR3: CSVEMSGALDTGELFF

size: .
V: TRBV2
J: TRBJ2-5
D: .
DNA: TGTGCCAGCAGCGAGCGAGGGATGGAGACCCAGTACTTC
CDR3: CASSERGMETQYF

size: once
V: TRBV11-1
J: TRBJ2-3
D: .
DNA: TGTGCCAGCAGTTCTACCTTCCTTGGCACAGATACGCAGTATTTT
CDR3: CASSSTFLGTDTQYF

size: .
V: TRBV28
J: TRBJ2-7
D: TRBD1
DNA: TGTGCCAGCAGTTTACCGGGACAGGGGTACGAGCAGTACTTC
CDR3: CASSLPGQGYEQYF

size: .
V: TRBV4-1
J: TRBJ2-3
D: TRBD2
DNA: TGCGCCAGCAGCCAGAGTAGCGGGGGGGTCTCAGATACGCAGTATTTT
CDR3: CASSQSSGGVSDTQYF

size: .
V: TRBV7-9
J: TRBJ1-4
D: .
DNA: TGTGCCAGCAGCGCAGGTCTCAGCTCCGGTGAAAAACTGTTTTTT
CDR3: CASSAGLSSGEKLFF

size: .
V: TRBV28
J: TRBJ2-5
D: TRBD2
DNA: TGTGCCAGCAGTCCCGCCGGGACTAGCTTAGTTGGAGACCAAGAGACCCAGTACTTC
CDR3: CASSPAGTSLVGDQETQYF

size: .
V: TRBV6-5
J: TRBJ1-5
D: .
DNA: TGTGCCAGCAGGGCCAGGGTCAATCAGCCCCAGCATTTT
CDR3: CASRARVNQPQHF

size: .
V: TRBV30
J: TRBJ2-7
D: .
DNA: TGTGCCCTAACGGACAAGACCTACGAGCAGTACTTC
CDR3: CALTDKTYEQYF

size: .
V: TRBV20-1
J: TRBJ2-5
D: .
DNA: TGCAGTGCCTTCCTAGAGACCCAGTACTTC
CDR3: CSAFLETQYF

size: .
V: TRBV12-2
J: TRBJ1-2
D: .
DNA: TGTGCAAGTCGCTTAGCTCGGGGGACAGGGAATGGCTACACCTTC
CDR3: CASRLARGTGNGYTF

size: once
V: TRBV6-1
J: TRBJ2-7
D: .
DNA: TGTGCCAGCAGTGCTCACAGGGAGGGGGAGCAGTACTTC
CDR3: CASSAHREGEQYF

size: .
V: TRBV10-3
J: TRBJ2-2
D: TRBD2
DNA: TGTGCCATCAGTCGAGTGACTAGCGGGAACACCGGGGAGCTGTTTTTT
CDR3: CAISRVTSGNTGELFF

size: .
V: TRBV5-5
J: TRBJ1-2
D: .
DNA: TGTGCCAGCAGCTTGGGTGGGGGCGCCGGAAACTATGGCTACACCTTC
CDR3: CASSLGGGAGNYGYTF